These T cell receptor beta chains were read from a single sample in a study of shared clonotypes between healthy human individuals. Profiling relied on immunoSEQ multiplex PCR, and the TCRdb table lists in-frame clones only, not all of them. The data contain 950,000 to 1,300,000 clones, about 77% of them singletons. Sequencing was done on a sample of memory CD4+ T cells sorted from blood. Source of these receptors: a man between 18 and 35 years old in good health. CDR3s include the opening cysteine and the closing phenylalanine or tryptophan. Each record gives: clone size, D gene, V gene, J gene, CDR3 DNA, CDR3 protein. The D gene is left open where the match is weak. Size is omitted from some rows. Given values are once, few, many or a class for expanded clones.

clone size: .; D gene: .; V gene: TRBV11-2; J gene: TRBJ2-7; CDR3 DNA: TGTGCCTCCGTGGAGGGCAATTCCTACGAGCAGTACTTC; CDR3 protein: CASVEGNSYEQYF
clone size: .; D gene: TRBD1; V gene: TRBV25-1; J gene: TRBJ2-7; CDR3 DNA: TGTGCCAGCAGTGACATCCGGGACAGACCCTACGAGCAGTACTTC; CDR3 protein: CASSDIRDRPYEQYF
clone size: many; D gene: .; V gene: TRBV19; J gene: TRBJ1-3; CDR3 DNA: TGTGCCAGTAGTACGGATTTCTCTGGAAACACCATATATTTT; CDR3 protein: CASSTDFSGNTIYF
clone size: .; D gene: .; V gene: TRBV5-1; J gene: TRBJ2-7; CDR3 DNA: TGCGCCAGCAGCTCTGGCGTTCTTATCCGATTGGGAGAGCAGTACTTC; CDR3 protein: CASSSGVLIRLGEQYF
clone size: .; D gene: .; V gene: TRBV11-1; J gene: TRBJ2-3; CDR3 DNA: TGTGCCAGCAGCCCCCGGGGGGCTGTGACAGATACGCAGTATTTT; CDR3 protein: CASSPRGAVTDTQYF
clone size: once; D gene: TRBD1; V gene: TRBV7-2; J gene: TRBJ2-7; CDR3 DNA: TGTGCCAGCAGCTTGCCGCCGGGACAGTCCTCCTCGGAGCAGTACTTC; CDR3 protein: CASSLPPGQSSSEQYF
clone size: few; D gene: TRBD1; V gene: TRBV10-1; J gene: TRBJ2-3; CDR3 DNA: TGCGCCAGCAGTGAGTCGGGACAGGGATCAGGTCGGACGCAGTATTTT; CDR3 protein: CASSESGQGSGRTQYF
clone size: .; D gene: .; V gene: TRBV14; J gene: TRBJ1-2; CDR3 DNA: TGTGCCAGCAGCCAAGTAGATTTCTATGGCTACACCTTC; CDR3 protein: CASSQVDFYGYTF
clone size: few; D gene: .; V gene: TRBV6-6; J gene: TRBJ1-4; CDR3 DNA: TGTGCCAGCACGAAGGGGCGAGAGGAAAAACTGTTTTTT; CDR3 protein: CASTKGREEKLFF
clone size: .; D gene: .; V gene: TRBV28; J gene: TRBJ2-1; CDR3 DNA: TGTGCCAGCAGTCCAGGGGTCCTCTCCTACAATGAGCAGTTCTTC; CDR3 protein: CASSPGVLSYNEQFF
clone size: .; D gene: .; V gene: TRBV30; J gene: TRBJ2-7; CDR3 DNA: TGTGCCTGGAGTGAAGGGGGGACATGGCAGTACTTC; CDR3 protein: CAWSEGGTWQYF
clone size: .; D gene: .; V gene: TRBV6-6; J gene: TRBJ1-6; CDR3 DNA: TGTGCCGGTACATCCTCTAGCTCCTATAATTCACCCCTCCACTTT; CDR3 protein: CAGTSSSSYNSPLHF
clone size: .; D gene: .; V gene: TRBV6-6; J gene: TRBJ1-1; CDR3 DNA: TGTGCCAGCAGTCAGACCGGGACACTCAACACTGAAGCTTTCTTT; CDR3 protein: CASSQTGTLNTEAFF
clone size: once; D gene: .; V gene: TRBV15; J gene: TRBJ1-4; CDR3 DNA: TGTGCCACCAGCAGAGAATCGGGGGCGCGGACTAATGAAAAACTGTTTTTT; CDR3 protein: CATSRESGARTNEKLFF
clone size: .; D gene: TRBD1; V gene: TRBV10-3; J gene: TRBJ2-7; CDR3 DNA: TGTGCCATCAGTGATTCCGGGACAGCCTACGAGCAGTACTTC; CDR3 protein: CAISDSGTAYEQYF
clone size: .; D gene: TRBD1; V gene: TRBV29-1; J gene: TRBJ2-7; CDR3 DNA: TGCAGCGCCACTCCGGGACAGGGGACTCACTACGAGCAGTACTTC; CDR3 protein: CSATPGQGTHYEQYF
clone size: .; D gene: .; V gene: TRBV5-4; J gene: TRBJ2-3; CDR3 DNA: TGTGCCAGCAGCCACGACGGCAATACGCAGTATTTT; CDR3 protein: CASSHDGNTQYF
clone size: .; D gene: TRBD2; V gene: TRBV5-4; J gene: TRBJ2-1; CDR3 DNA: TGTGCCAGCAGCCTGGGACTAGCGGACACTTACAATGAGCAGTTCTTC; CDR3 protein: CASSLGLADTYNEQFF
clone size: .; D gene: .; V gene: TRBV11-1; J gene: TRBJ2-7; CDR3 DNA: TGTGCCAGCAGCAACAGGCAAACCTACGAGCAGTACTTC; CDR3 protein: CASSNRQTYEQYF
clone size: few; D gene: .; V gene: TRBV2; J gene: TRBJ1-5; CDR3 DNA: TGTGCCAGCAGCGGTCGGACAGCGATGAATCAGCCCCAGCATTTT; CDR3 protein: CASSGRTAMNQPQHF
clone size: .; D gene: TRBD2; V gene: TRBV4-3; J gene: TRBJ2-1; CDR3 DNA: TGCGCCAGCAGCCGAGAACTGACTAGCGGGAGTTCCTACAATGAGCAGTTCTTC; CDR3 protein: CASSRELTSGSSYNEQFF
clone size: many; D gene: .; V gene: TRBV28; J gene: TRBJ1-4; CDR3 DNA: TGTGCCACCTGGTCCGTTAAAAGGGAAAAACTGTTTTTT; CDR3 protein: CATWSVKREKLFF
clone size: .; D gene: .; V gene: TRBV20-1; J gene: TRBJ2-7; CDR3 DNA: TGCAGTGCCGAGGATTTAGAGCAGTACTTC; CDR3 protein: CSAEDLEQYF
clone size: few; D gene: TRBD1; V gene: TRBV7-2; J gene: TRBJ2-7; CDR3 DNA: TGTGCCAGCAGCATTACAGGGGGCTACGAGCAGTACTTC; CDR3 protein: CASSITGGYEQYF
clone size: .; D gene: TRBD1; V gene: TRBV29-1; J gene: TRBJ2-7; CDR3 DNA: TGCAGCGTGCAAGAAAACCAGGGGGCAGGCTACGAGCAGTACTTC; CDR3 protein: CSVQENQGAGYEQYF
clone size: .; D gene: TRBD1; V gene: TRBV6-7; J gene: TRBJ1-3; CDR3 DNA: TGTGCCAGCAGCCCGTTAGGGTCCAAACAGGGGGAAGCTGGAAACACCATATATTTT; CDR3 protein: CASSPLGSKQGEAGNTIYF
clone size: few; D gene: .; V gene: TRBV18; J gene: TRBJ1-4; CDR3 DNA: TGTGCCAGCTCACCACCAGGTGGAAATGAAAAACTGTTTTTT; CDR3 protein: CASSPPGGNEKLFF
clone size: .; D gene: .; V gene: TRBV19; J gene: TRBJ2-3; CDR3 DNA: TGTGCCAGTAGTGGAAGGACTATTCAAGGCACAGATACGCAGTATTTT; CDR3 protein: CASSGRTIQGTDTQYF
clone size: .; D gene: TRBD1; V gene: TRBV7-8; J gene: TRBJ1-3; CDR3 DNA: TGTGCCAGCAGCTGGGGACAGGGAGCTACCTCTGGAAACACCATATATTTT; CDR3 protein: CASSWGQGATSGNTIYF
clone size: few; D gene: .; V gene: TRBV2; J gene: TRBJ1-2; CDR3 DNA: TGTGCCAGCAGTGTTGAACAGGGAGACTATGGCTACACCTTC; CDR3 protein: CASSVEQGDYGYTF
clone size: .; D gene: TRBD1; V gene: TRBV9; J gene: TRBJ1-2; CDR3 DNA: TGTGCCAGCAGCGTCTCGACAGGGCGGGGCTACACCTTC; CDR3 protein: CASSVSTGRGYTF
clone size: .; D gene: TRBD1; V gene: TRBV4-1; J gene: TRBJ2-6; CDR3 DNA: TGCGCCAGCAGCCAGTTCTCTAGACAGGGGAAATCCACTGGGGCCAACGTCCTGACTTTC; CDR3 protein: CASSQFSRQGKSTGANVLTF
clone size: .; D gene: .; V gene: TRBV5-6; J gene: TRBJ2-5; CDR3 DNA: TGTGCCAGCAGCTACGCCAGGGGTCAAGAGACCCAGTACTTC; CDR3 protein: CASSYARGQETQYF
clone size: .; D gene: .; V gene: TRBV19; J gene: TRBJ1-1; CDR3 DNA: TGTGCCAGTCAATCCTCAGAGGTCTACACTGAAGCTTTCTTT; CDR3 protein: CASQSSEVYTEAFF
clone size: .; D gene: .; V gene: TRBV10-3; J gene: TRBJ1-4; CDR3 DNA: TGTGCCATCAGTGTTGGTGAAAAACTGTTTTTT; CDR3 protein: CAISVGEKLFF
clone size: .; D gene: .; V gene: TRBV19; J gene: TRBJ2-7; CDR3 DNA: TGTGCCAGTAGTGTGAAAGGGGGCTACGAGCAGTACTTC; CDR3 protein: CASSVKGGYEQYF